This T cell receptor beta chain was recorded in a study of T cell repertoires in cytomegalovirus infection. On the study more broadly: TCR beta signatures that were public indicated CMV infection and matching HLA type.

Germline values: CDR1 SEHNR, CDR2 FQNEAQ (reference sequence). This CDR3 has 16 amino acids. The germline V and J ends were trimmed by 5 bases and 0 bases, with 17 bases remaining between them. In this sample, this clonotype turned up many times. The antigen is unknown. Findings of the study overall: The ex vivo response was dominated by HLA-C-restricted CMV-specific TCR beta clonotypes. Identification of carriers of CMV plus the relevant HLA was achieved through cumulative public TCR beta family frequency.

TCRdb used MiXCR to reprocess the reads, holding one entry per CDR3 protein. The sample shows about 130,000 distinct CDR3 sequences, 7% to 10% of them seen only once. V gene TRBV7-9 combines with J gene TRBJ2-7; D remains ambiguous. This clonotype was sampled from a human donor in good health (CMV status not recorded). Some clones in this sample may be carry-over from other donors' samples. Input material: PBMCs. This CDR3 is CASSPPGLKTSYEQYF. The CDR3 DNA sequence: TGTGCCAGCAGCCCTCCCGGCCTAAAGACCTCCTACGAGCAGTACTTC.